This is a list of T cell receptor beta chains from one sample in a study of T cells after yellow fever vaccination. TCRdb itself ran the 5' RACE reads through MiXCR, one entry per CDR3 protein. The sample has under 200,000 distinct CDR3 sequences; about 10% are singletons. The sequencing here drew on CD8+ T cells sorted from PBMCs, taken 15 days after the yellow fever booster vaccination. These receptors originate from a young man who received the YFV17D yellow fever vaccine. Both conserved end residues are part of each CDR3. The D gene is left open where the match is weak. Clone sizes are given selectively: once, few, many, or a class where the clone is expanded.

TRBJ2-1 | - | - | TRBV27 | TGTGCCAGCAGTCTAATTGGGGACTACAATGAGCAGTTCTTC | CASSLIGDYNEQFF
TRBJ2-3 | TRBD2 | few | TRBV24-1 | TGTGCCACCAGTGTTCGGGGGGTAAGCACAGATACGCAGTATTTT | CATSVRGVSTDTQYF
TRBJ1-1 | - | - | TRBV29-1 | TGCAGCGTCCCTTGGAACACTGAAGCTTTCTTT | CSVPWNTEAFF
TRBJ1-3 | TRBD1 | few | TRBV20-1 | TGCAGTGCTCGGGACAGGAGGTCTGGAAACACCATATATTTT | CSARDRRSGNTIYF
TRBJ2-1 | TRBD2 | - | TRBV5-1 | TGCGCCAGCAGCTCAGGACTAGCGGGGGTAAATGAGCAGTTCTTC | CASSSGLAGVNEQFF
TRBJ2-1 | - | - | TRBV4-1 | TGCGCCAGCAGCCCGGCGGCACGCAATGAGCAGTTCTTC | CASSPAARNEQFF
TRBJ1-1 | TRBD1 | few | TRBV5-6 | TGTGCCAGCAGCTTGGAACTGGACAGGGTGACTGAAGCTTTCTTT | CASSLELDRVTEAFF
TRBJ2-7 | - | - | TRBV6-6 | TGTGCCAGCAGGGCAGGGGCGGTTTGGGAGCAGTACTTC | CASRAGAVWEQYF
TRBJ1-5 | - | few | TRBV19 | TGTGCCAGTAGTATTTCCCAGAGTTATAGCAATCAGCCCCAGCATTTT | CASSISQSYSNQPQHF
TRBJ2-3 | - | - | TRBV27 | TGTGCCAGCAGTTTAATGCACCGCACAGATACGCAGTATTTT | CASSLMHRTDTQYF
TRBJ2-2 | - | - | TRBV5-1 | TGCGCCAGCAGGGAAGCCCCCGGGGAGCTGTTTTTT | CASREAPGELFF
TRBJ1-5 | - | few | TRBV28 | TGTGCCAGCAGTTTTTGGGGGAACGTGGGGGCTAGGTTTCAGCCCCAGCATTTT | CASSFWGNVGARFQPQHF
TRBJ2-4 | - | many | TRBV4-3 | TGCGCCAGCAGCCAAGGGACGGTAGCCAAAAACATTCAGTACTTC | CASSQGTVAKNIQYF
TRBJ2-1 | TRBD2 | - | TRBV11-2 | TGTGCCAGCACCCGGGGAGGGTTCTACAATGAGCAGTTCTTC | CASTRGGFYNEQFF
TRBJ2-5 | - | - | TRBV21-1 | TGTGCCAGCAGCGACCATACAGGGGTACTAGAGACCCAGTACTTC | CASSDHTGVLETQYF
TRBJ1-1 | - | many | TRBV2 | TGTGCCAGCAGCGATGAGGGCCTTGAAGCTTTCTTT | CASSDEGLEAFF
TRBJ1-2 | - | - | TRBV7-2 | TGTGCCACCCCTGGAAACCTCTATGGCTACACCTTC | CATPGNLYGYTF
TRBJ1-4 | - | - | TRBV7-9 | TGTGCCAGCAGCTCTCCGACCGGGGAAAAACTGTTTTTT | CASSSPTGEKLFF
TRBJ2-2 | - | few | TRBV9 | TGTGCCAGCAGCGAGGACTCATCGAACACCGGGGAGCTGTTTTTT | CASSEDSSNTGELFF
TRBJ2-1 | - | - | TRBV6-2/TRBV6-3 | TGTGCCAGCAGTTTGAGCGCAGTTGAGCAGTTCTTC | CASSLSAVEQFF
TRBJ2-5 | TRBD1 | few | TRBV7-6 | TGTGCCAGCAGCGGGACAGGGGCTGCGGAGACCCAGTACTTC | CASSGTGAAETQYF
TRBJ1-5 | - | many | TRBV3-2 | TGTGCCAGCAGCCAAGACAATCAGCCCCAGCATTTT | CASSQDNQPQHF
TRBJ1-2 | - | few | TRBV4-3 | TGCGCCAGCAGCCAAGAGAAATCGACTAACTATGGCTACACCTTC | CASSQEKSTNYGYTF
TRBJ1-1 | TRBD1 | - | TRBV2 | TGTGCCAGCAGCTCCCAGGGGGGTGTGAACACTGAAGCTTTCTTT | CASSSQGGVNTEAFF
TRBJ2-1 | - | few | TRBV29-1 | TGCAGCGTTGAAGATCGGGGAGCGGGTGAGCAGTTCTTC | CSVEDRGAGEQFF
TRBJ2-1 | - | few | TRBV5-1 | TGCGCCAGCAGCTCCATACCACGCTCCTACAATGAGCAGTTCTTC | CASSSIPRSYNEQFF
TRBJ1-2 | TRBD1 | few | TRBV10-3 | TGTGCCACAGGAGGGACAGCACCTTCCTATGGCTACACCTTC | CATGGTAPSYGYTF
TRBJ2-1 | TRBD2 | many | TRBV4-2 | TGTGCCAGCAGCCTTGAGACTAGCGGGGAATACAATGAGCAGTTCTTC | CASSLETSGEYNEQFF
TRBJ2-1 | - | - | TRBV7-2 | TGTGCCAGCAGCTTAGCGGGACCCCCGGAGCAGTTCTTC | CASSLAGPPEQFF
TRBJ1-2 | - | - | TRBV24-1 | TGTGCCACCAGTGACCGGGACTTCTATGGCTACACCTTC | CATSDRDFYGYTF
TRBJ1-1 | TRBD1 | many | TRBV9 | TGTGCCAGCAGCGATTCTGACAGGGGTCTCGCTGAAGCTTTCTTT | CASSDSDRGLAEAFF
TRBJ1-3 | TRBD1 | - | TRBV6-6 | TGTGCCAGCAGTTACTCGGGGGACAGCTACTCTGGAAACACCATATATTTT | CASSYSGDSYSGNTIYF
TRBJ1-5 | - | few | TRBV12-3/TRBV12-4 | TGTGCCAGCAGTTTGGGAGGGGAACAGCCCCAGCATTTT | CASSLGGEQPQHF
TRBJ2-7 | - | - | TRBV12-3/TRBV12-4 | TGTGCCAGCAGTTGGGACTTAGAGGGGGAGCAGTACTTC | CASSWDLEGEQYF
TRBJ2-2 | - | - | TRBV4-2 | TGTGCCAGCAGCCAAGTAGGGCGGGAGCTGTTTTTT | CASSQVGRELFF
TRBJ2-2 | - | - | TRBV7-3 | TGTGCCAGCAGCTTAAAGTCCTATAACACCGGGGAGCTGTTTTTT | CASSLKSYNTGELFF
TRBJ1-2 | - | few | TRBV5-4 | TGTGCCAGCAGCCCCAACCCGAGCTATGGCTACACCTTC | CASSPNPSYGYTF
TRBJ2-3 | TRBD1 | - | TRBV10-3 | TGTGCCATCAGTGGGGGACAGTCACCTAGCACAGATACGCAGTATTTT | CAISGGQSPSTDTQYF